The 20 T cell receptor beta chains below all came from one sample that was sequenced in a study of cytomegalovirus exposure and HLA in healthy donors. Profiling relied on immunoSEQ multiplex PCR, and the TCRdb table lists in-frame clones only, not all of them. The sample has 120,000 or so clones; roughly 88% are singletons. Sequencing was performed on PBMCs. These receptors were taken from a woman in her 30s in good health and CMV-seropositive.

The gene calls are TRBV28 and TRBJ1-4; possible D gene TRBD1, 6 bases. The germline V and J ends were trimmed by 3 bases and 8 bases, with 19 bases remaining between them. The germline gives CDR1 MDHEN, CDR2 SYDVKM. This CDR3 is built from 16 residues. The CDR3 here is CASSFPKQGRDEKLFF. CDR3 nucleotides: TGTGCCAGCAGTTTTCCTAAACAGGGAAGGGACGAAAAACTGTTTTTT.

The chain recombines TRBV11-2 with TRBJ2-1; 11 bases line up with TRBD2. This CDR3 has 16 amino acids. Germline CDR1 is SGHAT and CDR2 is FQNNGV. The trim removed 1 base at V and 6 bases at J, leaving 5 bases unmatched. The CDR3 DNA sequence: TGTGCCAGCAGCTTAGTTACTAGCGGGAGCAGCAATGAGCAGTTCTTC. It yields the protein CASSLVTSGSSNEQFF.

In DNA, the CDR3 is TGTGCCAGCAGCTCCGACCCCACCGGGATTGAGCAGTTCTTC. It codes for CASSSDPTGIEQFF. The V and J genes are TRBV7-3 and TRBJ2-1, with D possibly being TRBD2 (5 bases). CDR1 is SGHTA, CDR2 FQGTGA, per germline. Between the trimmed V and J ends, which lost 4 bases and 9 bases, there was a span of 16 bases. The length of the CDR3 is 14 residues.

The rearrangement links TRBV9 to TRBJ2-7; D is uncertain. The CDR3 consists of 15 residues. The germline CDR1 and CDR2 sequences are SGDLS and YYNGEE. V was trimmed by 2 bases and J by 0 bases, leaving 12 bases between them. CDR3 in DNA: TGTGCCAGCAGCGTTAGGAGTGAGAGCTCCTACGAGCAGTACTTC. Translating gives CASSVRSESSYEQYF.

The rearrangement joins TRBV7-9 to TRBJ2-3, with 9 bases aligning to TRBD2. CDR3 length: 16 amino acids. After removal of 2 bases from V and 4 bases from J, the junction contained 7 bases not matched to a gene. CDR1 SEHNR and CDR2 FQNEAQ come from the germline V gene (reference sequence). Written as DNA, the CDR3 is TGTGCCAGCAGCTTAAGGCAGGGACTAGCCCCAGATACGCAGTATTTT. Translation: CASSLRQGLAPDTQYF.

V is TRBV28 and J is TRBJ1-1; 7 nucleotides align to TRBD1. The CDR3 length is 18 residues. Per germline, CDR1 MDHEN and CDR2 SYDVKM. V shed 6 bases and J 1 base; nucleotides not matched to a gene: 17. The CDR3 sequence: CASSAPLRDSFANTEAFF. CDR3 coding DNA: TGTGCCAGCAGCGCCCCCCTCCGGGACAGTTTCGCGAACACTGAAGCTTTCTTT.

V is TRBV4-3 and J is TRBJ2-3; D is unclear. The CDR3 covers 14 residues. The V gene lost 2 bases and the J gene lost 1 base, with 7 bases spanning the gap. The germline CDR1 and CDR2 sequences are LGHNA and YSLEER. In nucleotides, the CDR3 is TGCGCCAGCAGCCAATCCCGCGGCACAGATACGCAGTATTTT. This codes for CASSQSRGTDTQYF.

This clone was observed a few times. The gene calls are TRBV10-3 and TRBJ2-7; 8 bases agree with TRBD2. This CDR3 spans 14 amino acids. Germline-derived CDR1 and CDR2 are ENHRY and SYGVKD. Losses at the gene ends were 6 bases for V and 3 bases for J; bases not matched to a gene: 7. The DNA for the CDR3 is TGTGCCATCAGAGGGACTAGAGGGGACTACGAGCAGTACTTC. The encoded protein is CAIRGTRGDYEQYF.

The chain joins TRBV28 to TRBJ2-7; 9 nucleotides match TRBD1. Germline V gene lookup returns CDR1 MDHEN and CDR2 SYDVKM. The ends lost 2 bases at V and 3 bases at J; junction bases unmatched: 5. The CDR3 is 15 residues long. CDR3 coding DNA: TGTGCCAGCAGTTTAAGACCGGGACAGGGCTACGAGCAGTACTTC. It translates to CASSLRPGQGYEQYF. Filled out from reference TRBV28 and TRBJ2-7, the complete variable domain reads DVKVTQSSRYLVKRTGEKVFLECVQDMDHENMFWYRQDPGLGLRLIYFSYDVKMKEKGDIPEGYSVSREKKERFSLILESASTNQTSMYLCASSLRPGQGYEQYFGPGTRLTVT.

The CDR3 sequence: CAWSERAAEEQYF. CDR3 nucleotides: TGTGCCTGGAGTGAGCGGGCAGCTGAGGAGCAGTACTTC. The chain links TRBV30 to TRBJ2-7; a weak D match, TRBD2 (6 bases). This CDR3 has 13 amino acids. Per germline, CDR1 GTSNPN and CDR2 SVGIG (reference sequence). Trimming removed 1 base from V and 7 bases from J, with 14 bases in between.

The chain is built from TRBV27 and TRBJ1-1; D gene ambiguous. The V end lost 4 bases, the J end lost 3 bases, and 9 bases lay between the germline ends. CDR1 is MNHEY, CDR2 SMNVEV, per germline (reference sequence). The CDR3 totals 13 residues. The CDR3 sequence: CASSWASHTEAFF. The DNA of the CDR3 is TGTGCCAGCAGTTGGGCGTCGCACACTGAAGCTTTCTTT.

This chain connects TRBV5-1 to TRBJ2-1, with 12 nucleotides matching TRBD2. The CDR3 has 14 residues. Germline CDR1 and CDR2: SGHRS and YFSETQ. Trimming removed 1 base from V and 10 bases from J; junction bases left unmatched: 3. CDR3 residues: CASSLTSGGPEQFF. The CDR3 DNA is TGCGCCAGCAGCTTGACTAGCGGGGGGCCCGAGCAGTTCTTC. Supplemented by reference TRBV5-1 and TRBJ2-1, the full variable domain reads KAGVTQTPRYLIKTRGQQVTLSCSPISGHRSVSWYQQTPGQGLQFLFEYFSETQRNKGNFPGRFSGRQFSNSRSEMNVSTLELGDSALYLCASSLTSGGPEQFFGPGTRLTVL.

The V and J genes are TRBV28 and TRBJ2-3; 8 bases match TRBD2. Per the germline V gene, CDR1 is MDHEN and CDR2 is SYDVKM. Germline trimming cut 9 bases from V and 5 bases from J; bases unmatched to any gene: 4. The CDR3 totals 12 residues. In DNA, the CDR3 is TGTGCCAGGGGAGCGGGAGTAGATACGCAGTATTTT. The encoded protein is CARGAGVDTQYF. The variable domain in full, with the rest retrieved from reference TRBV28 and TRBJ2-3, is DVKVTQSSRYLVKRTGEKVFLECVQDMDHENMFWYRQDPGLGLRLIYFSYDVKMKEKGDIPEGYSVSREKKERFSLILESASTNQTSMYLCARGAGVDTQYFGPGTRLTVL.

This clone appeared once. Here the CDR3 reads CASSLSQGKQFF. As DNA, the CDR3 is TGTGCCAGCAGCTTGTCACAGGGGAAGCAGTTCTTC. The chain joins TRBV5-6 to TRBJ2-1; 7 nucleotides match TRBD1. V lost 1 base to trimming and J lost 11 bases; unmatched junction nucleotides: 3. The CDR3 sequence is 12 residues long. Germline CDR1 is SGHDT and CDR2 is YYEEEE.

The V and J genes are TRBV5-4 and TRBJ2-3; D not resolved. The germline gives CDR1 SGHNT, CDR2 YYREEE (reference sequence). V lost 3 bases and J 4 bases, leaving 18 bases between the germline ends. The CDR3 runs to 16 residues. The CDR3 spells CASSSSKNPHADTQYF. The CDR3, as DNA: TGTGCCAGCAGCTCTAGTAAGAACCCCCACGCAGATACGCAGTATTTT. Together with reference TRBV5-4 and TRBJ2-3, the CDR3 gives the full variable domain: ETGVTQSPTHLIKTRGQQVTLRCSSQSGHNTVSWYQQALGQGPQFIFQYYREEENGRGNFPPRFSGLQFPNYSSELNVNALELDDSALYLCASSSSKNPHADTQYFGPGTRLTVL.

This clone was found a few times. The chain employs TRBV30 and TRBJ1-5; D might be TRBD1 (5 bases). Germline V CDR1 and CDR2: GTSNPN, SVGIG (reference sequence). Trimming pared 1 base from V and 2 bases from J, leaving 9 bases between. This CDR3 comprises 14 residues. DNA for the CDR3: TGTGCCTGGAGTGCAGGGTCCGGCAATCAGCCCCAGCATTTT. Translation gives CAWSAGSGNQPQHF.

V gene TRBV29-1 combines with J gene TRBJ2-5, with D hard to call. The CDR3 consists of 16 residues. CDR1 is SQVTM and CDR2 is ANQGSEA in the germline V gene. The ends were cut back, 4 bases at V and 5 bases at J, with 23 bases in the middle. The CDR3 loop reads CSVVITEQTLWETQYF. CDR3 in DNA: TGCAGCGTTGTTATCACAGAACAAACTCTGTGGGAGACCCAGTACTTC.

The V and J genes are TRBV10-3 and TRBJ2-3; no firm D call. The germline CDR1 and CDR2 sequences are ENHRY and SYGVKD. V was clipped by 5 bases and J by 3 bases, with 6 bases between them. The CDR3 covers 12 residues. The DNA of the CDR3 is TGTGCCATCAGTTACACGACAGATACGCAGTATTTT. The encoded protein is CAISYTTDTQYF.

The rearrangement links TRBV6-6 to TRBJ1-5; 10 bases match TRBD1. With V trimmed by 5 bases and J by 5 bases, 9 bases remained unmatched. CDR3 length: 16 amino acids. The germline V gene has CDR1 MNHNY and CDR2 SVGAGI (reference sequence). The CDR3 sequence is CASSRGLDRGHQPQHF. The CDR3 DNA reads TGTGCCAGCAGTAGGGGCCTAGACAGGGGGCATCAGCCCCAGCATTTT.

The chain joins TRBV7-9 to TRBJ1-2; TRBD1 agrees at 8 bases. The CDR3 sequence is 13 residues long. Germline V CDR1 and CDR2: SEHNR, FQNEAQ (reference sequence). With 6 bases clipped from V and 7 bases from J, the junction kept 7 bases outside the gene matches. CDR3 nucleotides: TGTGCCAGCAGACTCGGACAGGGCGGTGGCTACACCTTC. This gives the protein CASRLGQGGGYTF.